The rows below give T cell receptor beta chains drawn from one sample of a study of cytomegalovirus exposure and HLA in healthy donors. Method: immunoSEQ multiplex PCR; TCRdb's copy keeps in-frame clones and lacks some. In the table there are some 130,000 clones, roughly 80% of which are singletons. Sequencing input: PBMCs. The receptors were gathered from a male donor in good health and CMV-seronegative. Each CDR3 is given with its conserved first and last residue. D genes are given only for firm matches. Clone size is stated in some rows and not others, as once, few, many or a class when expanded.

v_call: TRBV10-2; j_call: TRBJ1-1; clone_size: once; d_call: TRBD1; cdr3_nt: TGCGCCAGCAGTACACTCCGGACAGGCAGTCCGAACACTGAAGCTTTCTTT; cdr3_aa: CASSTLRTGSPNTEAFF
v_call: TRBV2; j_call: TRBJ1-4; clone_size: -; d_call: -; cdr3_nt: TGTGCCAGCAGTGAAGAGGGGGTTGGTGAAAAACTGTTTTTT; cdr3_aa: CASSEEGVGEKLFF
v_call: TRBV25-1; j_call: TRBJ2-3; clone_size: -; d_call: -; cdr3_nt: TGTGCCAGCAGTCGCGGGATAGCTGGGACAGATACGCAGTATTTT; cdr3_aa: CASSRGIAGTDTQYF
v_call: TRBV11-2; j_call: TRBJ2-3; clone_size: -; d_call: -; cdr3_nt: TGTGCCAGCAGCTTAGATCTTCTGGGGGGTCCAGATACGCAGTATTTT; cdr3_aa: CASSLDLLGGPDTQYF
v_call: TRBV7-6; j_call: TRBJ1-6; clone_size: -; d_call: -; cdr3_nt: TGTGCCAGCAGCTTAGCGCAGGGTTCGGGTTCACCCCTCCACTTT; cdr3_aa: CASSLAQGSGSPLHF
v_call: TRBV30; j_call: TRBJ1-4; clone_size: -; d_call: TRBD1; cdr3_nt: TGTGCCTGGAGTGTAACGAGGGGGCGGGGTGAAAAACTGTTTTTT; cdr3_aa: CAWSVTRGRGEKLFF
v_call: TRBV25-1; j_call: TRBJ2-7; clone_size: -; d_call: TRBD1; cdr3_nt: TGTGCCAGCAGTGATCCTCCGGGACAGGGTAACTACGAGCAGTACTTC; cdr3_aa: CASSDPPGQGNYEQYF
v_call: TRBV6-6; j_call: TRBJ2-7; clone_size: once; d_call: -; cdr3_nt: TGTGCCAGCAGTCGAAGTAGAGTGTTGTCTTACGAGCAGTACTTC; cdr3_aa: CASSRSRVLSYEQYF
v_call: TRBV5-1; j_call: TRBJ1-1; clone_size: -; d_call: TRBD1; cdr3_nt: TGCGCCAGCAGCCTGGAACAGGGGGCCTCTGAAGCTTTCTTT; cdr3_aa: CASSLEQGASEAFF
v_call: TRBV28; j_call: TRBJ2-7; clone_size: few; d_call: TRBD1; cdr3_nt: TGTGCCAGCAGTTTGTCGGGCAGGGGGCGCAACGAGCAGTACTTC; cdr3_aa: CASSLSGRGRNEQYF
v_call: TRBV6-6; j_call: TRBJ2-7; clone_size: -; d_call: TRBD2; cdr3_nt: TGTGCCAGCAGTCAGCGGGAGGCTTACTACGAGCAGTACTTC; cdr3_aa: CASSQREAYYEQYF